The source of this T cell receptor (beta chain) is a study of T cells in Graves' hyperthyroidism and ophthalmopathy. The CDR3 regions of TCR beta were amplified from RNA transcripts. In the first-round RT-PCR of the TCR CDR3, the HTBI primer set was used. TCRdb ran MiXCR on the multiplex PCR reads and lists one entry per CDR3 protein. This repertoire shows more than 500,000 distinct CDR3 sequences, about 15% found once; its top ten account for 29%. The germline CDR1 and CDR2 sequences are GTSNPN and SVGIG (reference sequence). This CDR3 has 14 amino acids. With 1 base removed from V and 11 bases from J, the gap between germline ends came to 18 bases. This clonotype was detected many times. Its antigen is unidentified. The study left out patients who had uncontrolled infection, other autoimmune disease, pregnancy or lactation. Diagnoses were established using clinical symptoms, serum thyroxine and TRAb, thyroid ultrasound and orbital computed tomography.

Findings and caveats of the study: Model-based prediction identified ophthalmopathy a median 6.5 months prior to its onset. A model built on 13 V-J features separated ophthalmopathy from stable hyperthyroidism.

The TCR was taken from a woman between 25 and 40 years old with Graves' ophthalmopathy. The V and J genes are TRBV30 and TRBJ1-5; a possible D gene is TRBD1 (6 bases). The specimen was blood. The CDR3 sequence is CAWSGAGDGLAQHF. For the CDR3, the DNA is TGTGCCTGGAGTGGAGCAGGGGACGGTCTGGCCCAGCATTTT.